What follows are 27 T cell receptor beta chains derived from one specimen sequenced in a study of regulatory T cells in long-lasting Graves disease. iRepertoire HTBI primers and Arm-PCR of CDR3 regions built TCR beta libraries. TCRdb called the multiplex PCR reads again in MiXCR, with one record for every CDR3 protein. The sample holds 350,000 to 450,000 distinct CDR3 sequences, about 12% seen once. Time point in this sample: newly diagnosed GD, antithyroid drugs for less than 3 months. Generation of the TCR library employed RNA extracted from PBMCs. This sample also belongs to another study, concerning T cells in Graves' hyperthyroidism and ophthalmopathy.

This specimen consisted of peripheral blood mononuclear cells (PBMCs), obtained at new diagnosis, from a patient treated with antithyroid drugs. The receptors come from a young woman with Graves disease.

This clonotype has a handful of counts. V and J are TRBV29-1 and TRBJ1-2; D is possibly TRBD1 (5 bases). The CDR3 length is 16 residues. Trimming stripped 1 base from V and 4 bases from J, with 19 bases between. Looked up from germline, CDR1 is SQVTM and CDR2 is ANQGSEA. This CDR3 is CSVEAKRGDFPYGYTF. CDR3 bases: TGCAGCGTTGAAGCTAAGAGGGGCGACTTCCCCTATGGCTACACCTTC.

The rearrangement uses TRBV7-6 and TRBJ1-6; no definite D call. The germline CDR1 and CDR2 sequences are SGHVS and FNYEAQ. Trimming took off 3 bases at V and 10 bases at J, with 19 bases between the two ends. The CDR3 extends over 16 amino acids. CDR3 DNA sequence: TGTGCCAGCAGCTTTGGCCTGGCAGGCGGAAGCTCACCCCTCCACTTT. This translates into CASSFGLAGGSSPLHF.

This clonotype was recorded many times. The V gene is TRBV2, the J gene TRBJ2-3, with D unresolved. V dropped 9 bases and J dropped 2 bases, with 18 bases sitting between them. Per the germline V gene, CDR1 is SNHLY and CDR2 is FYNNEI. CDR3 length equals 15 residues. The CDR3 nucleotides read TGTGCCAGTGTGCGTAGGCGGTTCACCACAGATACGCAGTATTTT. This encodes CASVRRRFTTDTQYF.

The sample holds many counts of this clonotype. The genes are TRBV6-2 or TRBV6-3 and TRBJ2-7, with a weak D call TRBD1 (6 bases). Germline-derived CDR1 and CDR2 are MNHEY and SVGEGT. The V and J ends lost 5 bases and 1 base respectively, with 12 bases between them. The CDR3 sequence is 14 residues long. This CDR3 is CASSANRASYEQYF. DNA of the CDR3: TGTGCCAGCAGTGCGAACAGGGCTTCCTACGAGCAGTACTTC.

This clonotype came up a few times. This CDR3 reads CASSSSGLSYEQYF. DNA for the CDR3: TGTGCCAGCAGCTCTTCAGGGCTCTCCTACGAGCAGTACTTC. The rearrangement links TRBV5-6 to TRBJ2-7; a possible D gene is TRBD1 (5 bases). The CDR3 covers 14 residues. Trimming removed 3 bases at V and 0 bases at J, with 10 bases between. The germline V gene has CDR1 SGHDT and CDR2 YYEEEE.

This clonotype has at least ten counts. The chain uses TRBV20-1 and TRBJ2-6; D is unresolved. This CDR3 contains 17 residues. V gave up 3 bases and J gave up 0 bases, with 15 bases separating them. The germline V gene encodes CDR1 DFQATT and CDR2 SNEGSKA (reference sequence). CDR3 nucleotide sequence: TGCAGTGCTAGCGATCGCGGATTTTACTCTGGGGCCAACGTCCTGACTTTC. It encodes CSASDRGFYSGANVLTF.

This clonotype was seen repeatedly, ten times or more. V gene TRBV5-1 combines with J gene TRBJ2-1, with a weak D call TRBD1 (6 bases). The ends were cut back, 6 bases at V and 0 bases at J, with 13 bases in the middle. Looked up from germline, CDR1 is SGHRS and CDR2 is YFSETQ. This CDR3 has 15 residues. The DNA for the CDR3 is TGCGCCAGCATGGACGGGACACTCTCCTACAATGAGCAGTTCTTC. This gives the protein CASMDGTLSYNEQFF.

This clonotype was observed a handful of times. V usage is TRBV7-9 and J usage is TRBJ1-1; no reliable D call. The CDR3 contains 17 residues. Germline assignment: CDR1 SEHNR and CDR2 FQNEAQ (reference sequence). Trimming pared 1 base from V and 4 bases from J, leaving 19 bases between. CDR3 sequence: CASSLVPDVWVRTEAFF. The CDR3, as DNA: TGTGCCAGCAGCTTAGTTCCCGACGTTTGGGTCCGCACTGAAGCTTTCTTT.

This clonotype showed up many times. V and J are TRBV12-3 or TRBV12-4 and TRBJ2-5; 10 bases line up with TRBD2. CDR3 length: 18 amino acids. V trimming: 7 bases; J trimming: 0 bases; junction bases outside the gene matches: 14. CDR3 sequence: CASTTLVWGLANQETQYF. In DNA, the CDR3 is TGTGCCAGCACCACTTTAGTCTGGGGACTAGCGAACCAAGAGACCCAGTACTTC.

This clonotype was recorded at least ten times. This rearrangement joins TRBV20-1 to TRBJ1-1; D may be TRBD1 (6 bases). The V gene's germline CDR1 is DFQATT and CDR2 SNEGSKA (reference sequence). Deletions cut 5 bases from V and 7 bases from J, with 14 bases between. The CDR3 covers 12 residues. The chain's CDR3 is CSAPTGFSEAFF. Here the CDR3 DNA reads TGCAGTGCTCCAACAGGGTTCAGTGAAGCTTTCTTT.

This clonotype was seen at least ten times. The chain has TRBV7-2 and TRBJ2-1; 15 bases are a match to TRBD2. CDR3 length equals 17 residues. The trim removed 5 bases at V and 6 bases at J, leaving 8 bases unmatched. CDR1 is SGHTA and CDR2 is FQGNSA in the germline V gene. The CDR3 coding sequence is TGTGCCAGCAGCGGTCCCTCGGGACTAGCGGGAGGCAATGAGCAGTTCTTC. It codes for CASSGPSGLAGGNEQFF.

This clonotype was seen many times. J is TRBJ1-6 and V is TRBV9; D may be TRBD1 (5 bases). CDR3 length: 14 residues. Germline CDR1 reads SGDLS; CDR2 reads YYNGEE. Deletions cut 5 bases from V and 8 bases from J, with 14 bases between. The CDR3 reads CASSSRVGDSPLHF. CDR3 nucleotide sequence: TGTGCCAGCAGTTCCAGGGTTGGAGATTCACCCCTCCACTTT.

There are a few counts of this clonotype. V is TRBV20-1 and J is TRBJ2-1; 11 positions match TRBD2. After removal of 0 bases from V and 8 bases from J, the junction contained 9 bases not matched to a gene. The CDR3 runs 16 residues. In germline, CDR1 is DFQATT, CDR2 SNEGSKA (reference sequence). The DNA for the CDR3 is TGCAGTGCTAGAGATTGGCTAGCGGGAGGTATTTATGAGCAGTTCTTC. Protein: CSARDWLAGGIYEQFF.

This clonotype was observed many times. In DNA form, the CDR3 reads TGTGCCAGCAGGACGCGGGGGGCCCACTATGGCTACACCTTC. Amino acids: CASRTRGAHYGYTF. The chain carries TRBV6-1 and TRBJ1-2; maybe TRBD1 (6 bases). Looked up from germline, CDR1 is MNHNS and CDR2 is SASEGT. The V end lost 6 bases, the J end lost 3 bases, and 14 bases lay between the germline ends. This CDR3 has 14 amino acids.

There are many counts of this clonotype. The rearrangement links TRBV6-5 to TRBJ1-5; D may be TRBD1 (5 bases). V lost 3 bases to trimming and J lost 1 base, with 10 bases between them. The length of the CDR3 is 15 residues. Germline values: CDR1 MNHEY, CDR2 SVGAGI. Written as DNA, the CDR3 is TGTGCCAGCAGTTATAAGGGGCAAAGCAATCAGCCCCAGCATTTT. It encodes CASSYKGQSNQPQHF.

Remarks on this clonotype: Just one base apart from a much larger clone, this may be a read error. The chain has TRBV9 and TRBJ1-1, with no clear D. The V gene's germline CDR1 is SGDLS and CDR2 YYNGEE. V shed 0 bases and J shed 1 base, with 4 bases lying between them. This CDR3 spans 13 amino acids. CDR3 region: CASSVEANTEAFF. The CDR3, as DNA: TGTGCCAGCAGCGTAGAGGCGAACACTGAAGCTTTCTTT.

This clonotype showed up many times. The V call is TRBV6-2 or TRBV6-3, the J call TRBJ2-7; 8 bases align to TRBD2. The V segment lost 5 bases and the J segment 3 bases; nucleotides outside the gene matches: 6. The CDR3 spans 14 residues. Germline V gene lookup returns CDR1 MNHEY and CDR2 SVGEGT. CDR3: CASSEPGLVYEQYF. For the CDR3, the DNA is TGTGCCAGCAGTGAACCGGGACTAGTCTACGAGCAGTACTTC.

This clonotype was recorded a few times. This chain links TRBV7-3 with TRBJ2-1; tentative D call: TRBD2 (5 bases). The CDR3 extends over 16 amino acids. Germline V CDR1 and CDR2: SGHTA, FQGTGA. V lost 2 bases and J 0 bases, leaving 11 bases between the germline ends. The CDR3 loop is CASSLSDSNSYNEQFF. Here the CDR3 DNA reads TGTGCCAGCAGCTTATCGGACTCCAACTCCTACAATGAGCAGTTCTTC.

Only one count was recorded for this clonotype. The chain recombines TRBV4-1 with TRBJ1-2; 7 bases are a match to TRBD1. The CDR3 runs 14 residues. The ends lost 0 bases at V and 4 bases at J; junction bases unmatched: 2. Germline V gene lookup returns CDR1 MGHRA and CDR2 YSYEKL. DNA for the CDR3: TGCGCCAGCAGCCAAGAGGACAGGTTCTATGGCTACACCTTC. Its protein is CASSQEDRFYGYTF.

In its sample, this clonotype was seen many times. The chain joins TRBV20-1 to TRBJ1-6; 9 bases map to TRBD1. V trimming: 6 bases; J trimming: 7 bases; junction bases outside the gene matches: 13. The CDR3 has 16 amino acids. Germline CDR1 and CDR2: DFQATT and SNEGSKA (reference sequence). The CDR3 here is CSANVADRGSNSPLHF. CDR3 nucleotide sequence: TGCAGTGCCAATGTCGCGGACAGGGGCTCAAATTCACCCCTCCACTTT.

A remark on this clonotype: A much larger clone lies a single base off, so this may be a read error. Lacking the conserved final phenylalanine or tryptophan, this CDR3 likely reflects a read error. This chain links TRBV10-3 with TRBJ2-3, with TRBD1 matching 10 bases. This CDR3 comprises 16 residues. After removal of 3 bases from V and 4 bases from J, the junction contained 7 bases not matched to a gene. Germline CDR1 reads ENHRY; CDR2 reads SYGVKD. CDR3 sequence reads: CAISESGTGVADTQYS. The DNA of the CDR3 is TGTGCCATCAGTGAATCCGGGACAGGGGTCGCAGATACGCAGTATTCT.

A note on this clonotype: A read error is possible here, since a much larger clone lies one base away. The chain has TRBV11-1 and TRBJ2-1, with 10 bases matching TRBD1. With V trimmed by 7 bases and J by 12 bases, 6 bases remained unmatched. The length of the CDR3 is 12 residues. The germline gives CDR1 SGHAT, CDR2 FQDESV (reference sequence). The CDR3 sequence is CASNSGQGGQFF. Here the CDR3 DNA reads TGTGCCAGCAACTCCGGACAGGGGGGGCAGTTCTTC.

The chain uses TRBV4-3 and TRBJ1-2; D perhaps matches TRBD1 (5 bases). Trimming cost V 0 bases and J 6 bases, with 17 bases left between them. Per germline, CDR1 LGHNA and CDR2 YSLEER. This CDR3 comprises 16 residues. DNA of the CDR3: TGCGCCAGCAGCCAAGATTTCCTGTGGGGGACCGATGGCTACACCTTC. Amino acids: CASSQDFLWGTDGYTF.

This clonotype was observed many times. The CDR3 DNA is TGTGCCAGCAGCCCTGGGGGGACAGGGTATAGTGAGCAGTTCTTC. Encoded protein: CASSPGGTGYSEQFF. The chain has TRBV28 and TRBJ2-1; TRBD1 matches 9 bases. Trimming removed 6 bases from V and 9 bases from J; junction bases left unmatched: 12. This CDR3 region has 15 residues. CDR1 is MDHEN and CDR2 is SYDVKM in the germline V gene.

In its sample, this clonotype was seen many times. The chain employs TRBV20-1 and TRBJ2-5; D is undetermined. V was pared by 2 bases and J by 0 bases, with 7 bases between. This CDR3 region has 13 residues. From germline, CDR1 is DFQATT and CDR2 SNEGSKA (reference sequence). The CDR3 is CSARQVYQETQYF. For the CDR3, the DNA is TGCAGTGCTAGACAGGTGTACCAAGAGACCCAGTACTTC.

This clonotype was seen many times. The chain carries TRBV2 and TRBJ1-1; D might be TRBD1 (5 bases). The V end lost 3 bases, the J end lost 1 base, and 6 bases lay between the germline ends. Per germline, CDR1 SNHLY and CDR2 FYNNEI. The CDR3 sequence is 13 residues long. Written as DNA, the CDR3 is TGTGCCAGCAGTGATGACAGGAACACTGAAGCTTTCTTT. Its protein product is CASSDDRNTEAFF.

This clonotype was seen ten or more times. The V call is TRBV20-1, the J call TRBJ1-1; 7 bases are a match to TRBD1. The V gene's germline CDR1 is DFQATT and CDR2 SNEGSKA (reference sequence). V gave up 1 base and J gave up 6 bases; unmatched junction bases: 5. This CDR3 region has 13 residues. CDR3 loop: CSARVGDSAEAFF. CDR3 nucleotides: TGCAGTGCTAGAGTTGGGGACAGCGCTGAAGCTTTCTTT.